This T cell receptor (beta chain) was sequenced for a study of shared clonotypes between healthy human individuals. DNA at approximately 200 ng, tens of thousands of T cell genomes, went into sorted-subset replicate PCRs. Here immunoSEQ multiplex PCR was the method, and the copy in TCRdb shows in-frame clones only, minus some. Among just over 2,000,000 clones listed, 95% were seen once. Negatively enriched CD4+ T cells were divided by CD45RA into naive and memory. Germline loops: CDR1 SEHNR, CDR2 FQNEAQ (reference sequence). CDR3 size: 15 residues. V was pared by 5 bases and J by 5 bases, with 15 bases between.

The TCR originated in a man in his late teens or twenties in good health. Sequences were obtained from naive CD4+ T cells sorted from blood. Sample subset: CD45RA+ positively selected. This chain joins TRBV7-9 and TRBJ1-4; D not resolved. CDR3: CASSQQKGRNEKLFF. CDR3 bases: TGTGCCAGCAGCCAACAAAAGGGTAGGAATGAAAAACTGTTTTTT.